This T cell receptor beta chain was sequenced in a study of shared clonotypes between healthy human individuals. A word on this clone: What it recognizes is unknown.

With V trimmed by 2 bases and J by 3 bases, 6 bases remained unmatched. Germline CDR1 is MDHEN and CDR2 is SYDVKM. The CDR3 spans 15 residues. Study-wide points: Naive subsets tended to show greater estimated richness than memory subsets. Only blood underwent sampling, and tissue repertoires likely differ.

Clones were sequenced by immunoSEQ multiplex PCR, and TCRdb holds only the in-frame ones, with some missing. The top ten hold roughly 0.61% of the sample, which has about 1.1 million clones, approximately 78% seen once. This receptor was obtained from a man younger than 35 in good health. Some clones in this sample may be carry-over from other donors' samples. The chain links TRBV28 to TRBJ1-2, with 7 bases lining up with TRBD1. Sequencing input: memory CD4+ T cells from PBMCs. Subset noted: CD45RA-negative fraction. The CDR3 DNA reads TGTGCCAGCAGTTTACAGACAGGGTGGGACTATGGCTACACCTTC. Translating it yields CASSLQTGWDYGYTF.